This paragraph covers one T cell receptor (beta chain) sequence. The sample comes from a study of blood T cells in healthy people across ages. CDR3 length equals 13 residues. Trimming pared 4 bases from V and 2 bases from J, leaving 8 bases between. Germline V lookup: CDR1 SGHNT, CDR2 YYREEE (reference sequence). A sample-barcoded 5' primer and a J-beta primer mix were used in a second PCR of roughly 7 to 11 cycles. Using its own MiXCR run on the 5' RACE reads, TCRdb lists one record per CDR3 protein. The sample has more than 650,000 distinct CDR3 sequences, about 48% seen once. The TCR comes from an elderly man in good health. The chain joins TRBV5-4 to TRBJ2-3, with D tentatively TRBD2 (5 bases). The sequenced material came from blood. The DNA for the CDR3 is TGTGCCAGCAGCCTGAGGGTCACAGATACGCAGTATTTT. It yields the protein CASSLRVTDTQYF.